This record concerns one T cell receptor beta chain sequence. This entry comes from a study of blood T cells in healthy people across ages. The CDR3 length is 12 residues. Per the germline V gene, CDR1 is SGDLS and CDR2 is YYNGEE. Alongside a J-beta primer mix, a sample-barcoded 5' primer served in a second PCR lasting about 7 to 11 cycles. TCRdb itself ran the 5' RACE reads through MiXCR, one entry per CDR3 protein. The data contain 700,000 to 950,000 distinct CDR3 sequences, roughly 44% of them singletons. The rearrangement uses TRBV9 and TRBJ2-7; TRBD2 might be the D (5 bases). The J call may be wrong; the DNA end is better matched by TRBJ2-5. The sample taken for sequencing was blood. The sequence came from a woman aged 60 to 75 in good health. CDR3 protein: CASSVIGGTQYF. The CDR3 DNA is TGTGCCAGCAGCGTAATTGGAGGGACCCAGTACTTC.